This T cell receptor beta chain was captured in a study of T cell changes during pregnancy in multiple sclerosis. Per the germline V gene, CDR1 is MNHEY and CDR2 is SMNVEV (reference sequence). This CDR3 spans 15 amino acids. V was cut by 5 bases and J by 0 bases, with 13 bases left in between. Produced via immunoSEQ multiplex PCR; TCRdb's table is partial and in-frame only. The sample consists of about 24,000 clones, about 92% of them appearing once. Sequenced material: CD8+ T cells from peripheral blood mononuclear cells, taken in the third trimester of pregnancy. V and J are TRBV27 and TRBJ1-2; D not certain. The receptor was isolated from a female donor in good health, enrolled as a control in a pregnancy study. Here the CDR3 DNA reads TGTGCCAGCAGTCGCGCGGGGTACGCTAACTATGGCTACACCTTC. Amino acids: CASSRAGYANYGYTF.